Shown below are 22 T cell receptor beta chains from a single sample sequenced in a study of T-cell reconstitution after alpha-beta-depleted transplantation in children. Unique molecular identifiers were used in preparing the TCRbeta library. TCRdb itself ran the PCR reads through MiXCR, one entry per CDR3 protein. Of around 450,000 distinct CDR3 sequences listed, 15% to 20% are singletons. The sequencing used PBMCs, mostly from graft donor cells, collected 360 days after TCRalphabeta/CD19-depleted stem cell transplant. Receptor source: a boy under two years old who had a stem cell transplant for Wiskott-Aldrich syndrome, so the T cells may come from the graft donor.

This clonotype has a handful of counts. The rearrangement uses TRBV24-1 and TRBJ2-1, with D perhaps matching TRBD1 (5 bases). CDR3 length: 16 amino acids. V lost 4 bases and J 1 base, leaving 13 bases between the germline ends. CDR1 and CDR2 (germline): KGHDR, SFDVKD. CDR3 DNA: TGTGCCACCAGTGACCCCGACAGTTTTTCCTACAATGAGCAGTTCTTC. Amino acids: CATSDPDSFSYNEQFF.

The chain is built from TRBV28 and TRBJ2-1, with TRBD2 matching 10 bases. Germline-derived CDR1 and CDR2 are MDHEN and SYDVKM. The CDR3 loop spans 13 amino acids. V gave up 5 bases and J gave up 12 bases; unmatched junction bases: 7. The CDR3 reads CASSGLAARGQFF. The CDR3, as DNA: TGTGCCAGCAGTGGACTAGCGGCAAGGGGGCAGTTCTTC.

This clonotype has just a few counts. This sequence joins TRBV4-3 and TRBJ2-3, with D possibly being TRBD1 (6 bases). Germline V lookup: CDR1 LGHNA, CDR2 YSLEER. CDR3 length equals 18 residues. The V end lost 0 bases, the J end lost 4 bases, and 20 bases lay between the germline ends. CDR3 in amino acids: CASSQEVYGAGTPDTQYF. CDR3 coding DNA: TGCGCCAGCAGCCAAGAAGTTTATGGTGCCGGGACACCAGATACGCAGTATTTT.

In its sample, this clonotype was seen a few times. One junction end does not reproduce the germline sequence, and a read error may be involved. The chain carries TRBV12-3 or TRBV12-4 and TRBJ2-3; a possible D gene is TRBD2 (5 bases). The CDR3 is 19 residues long. For the CDR3, the DNA is TGTGCCTGCAGTTTTACGGTAGGCGTGAGACGGGATATGACAGATACGCAGTATTTT. Amino acids: CACSFTVGVRRDMTDTQYF.

This chain links TRBV18 with TRBJ2-1; TRBD2 matches 9 bases. Germline V gives CDR1 KGHSH, CDR2 LQKENI. The CDR3 spans 15 residues. The V gene end was trimmed by 0 bases and the J gene end by 5 bases; junction bases not matched to a gene: 2. Here the CDR3 DNA reads TGTGCCAGCTCACCACCGGGACTAGCTGACAATGAGCAGTTCTTC. Its translation is CASSPPGLADNEQFF.

The chain combines TRBV20-1 with TRBJ2-7; 10 bases fit TRBD1. V was clipped by 6 bases and J by 6 bases; unmatched bases: 5. The CDR3 consists of 12 residues. The V gene's germline CDR1 is DFQATT and CDR2 SNEGSKA (reference sequence). The CDR3 DNA follows: TGCAGTGCCCCCGACAGGGGGCTCGAGCAGTACTTC. Protein product: CSAPDRGLEQYF.

The rearrangement links TRBV7-2 to TRBJ2-7; 7 nucleotides align to TRBD2. Trimming removed 3 bases from V and 4 bases from J; junction bases left unmatched: 9. The CDR3 runs to 15 residues. Germline V gene sequence: CDR1 SGHTA, CDR2 FQGNSA. CDR3: CASSFRFSGLYEQYF. For the CDR3, the DNA is TGTGCCAGCAGCTTTAGGTTTAGCGGGCTTTACGAGCAGTACTTC.

The rearrangement uses TRBV3-1 and TRBJ2-3, with 8 positions matching TRBD2. The junction had 9 bases not matched to a gene; V was cut back by 4 bases and J by 3 bases. Germline V lookup: CDR1 LGHDT, CDR2 YNNKEL (reference sequence). The CDR3 consists of 16 residues. CDR3 coding DNA: TGTGCCAGCAGCCTCTTCGGGGGGGGGCGAACAGATACGCAGTATTTT. It specifies CASSLFGGGRTDTQYF.

The chain has TRBV27 and TRBJ2-7, with 9 bases matching TRBD1. This CDR3 has 17 amino acids. With V trimmed by 2 bases and J by 3 bases, 11 bases remained unmatched. Germline CDR1 MNHEY, CDR2 SMNVEV (reference sequence). The CDR3 coding sequence is TGTGCCAGCAGTTTAAGGGGGTGGGACAGGGACGACTACGAGCAGTACTTC. This translates into CASSLRGWDRDDYEQYF.

This sequence joins TRBV4-3 and TRBJ2-1, with D maybe TRBD1 (5 bases). CDR1 LGHNA and CDR2 YSLEER come from the germline V gene. The CDR3 totals 15 residues. V gave up 5 bases and J gave up 7 bases, with 18 bases separating them. The DNA of the CDR3 is TGCGCCAGCAGCGTTGGCCAGAAAAGGGGTAATGAGCAGTTCTTC. Amino acids: CASSVGQKRGNEQFF.

This clonotype was seen a handful of times. The CDR3 here is CASSQVPFSGRVEQFF. The CDR3 DNA reads as TGCGCCAGCAGCCAAGTCCCCTTTAGCGGGAGAGTTGAGCAGTTCTTC. The J gene is TRBJ2-1, the V gene TRBV4-3; 9 nucleotides agree with TRBD2. The V gene end was trimmed by 1 base and the J gene end by 9 bases; junction bases not matched to a gene: 10. The CDR3 has 16 amino acids. The germline gives CDR1 LGHNA, CDR2 YSLEER.

The CDR3 DNA is TGTGCCAGCAGTCCCTCCCAAGTACTAGCGGGATATGTCTACGAGCAGTACTTC. It encodes CASSPSQVLAGYVYEQYF. The chain combines TRBV12-3 or TRBV12-4 with TRBJ2-7, with 10 bases aligning to TRBD2. V trimming: 5 bases; J trimming: 3 bases; junction bases outside the gene matches: 16. There are 18 residues in the CDR3.

This clonotype occurred a few times. The rearrangement uses TRBV20-1 and TRBJ2-7, with 8 nucleotides matching TRBD1. V trimming: 2 bases; J trimming: 10 bases; junction bases outside the gene matches: 13. CDR1 is DFQATT, CDR2 SNEGSKA, per germline (reference sequence). CDR3 size: 14 residues. The CDR3 DNA reads TGCAGTGCTAGAATGATCCAGGGGGCGAGAGAACAGTACTTC. This encodes CSARMIQGAREQYF.

J is TRBJ2-7 and V is TRBV2, with TRBD2 matching over 9 bases. The V and J ends lost 2 bases and 6 bases, in that order; junction bases with no gene match: 11. This CDR3 region has 16 residues. The germline gives CDR1 SNHLY, CDR2 FYNNEI. CDR3 nucleotide sequence: TGTGCCAGCAGTGAATTAGCGGGAGAGTGGGGTAGCGAGCAGTACTTC. The encoded protein is CASSELAGEWGSEQYF.

In this sample, this clonotype turned up many times. CDR3 loop: CASSLTGAGNQPQHF. The CDR3, as DNA: TGTGCCAGCAGCCTGACAGGGGCTGGCAATCAGCCCCAGCATTTT. J is TRBJ1-5 and V is TRBV5-6; 8 bases align to TRBD1. Germline trimming cut 4 bases from V and 2 bases from J; bases unmatched to any gene: 5. Per germline, CDR1 SGHDT and CDR2 YYEEEE. The CDR3 has 15 residues.

The V and J genes are TRBV12-3 or TRBV12-4 and TRBJ2-7; TRBD2 matches 8 bases. With V trimmed by 1 base and J by 2 bases, 4 bases remained unmatched. The CDR3 runs 15 residues. This chain's CDR3 is CASSLGSGGPYEQYF. Written as DNA, the CDR3 is TGTGCCAGCAGTTTAGGGAGCGGGGGACCCTACGAGCAGTACTTC.

This clonotype showed up many times. The chain recombines TRBV27 with TRBJ1-6; no clear D. The CDR3 is 16 residues long. Germline CDR1 and CDR2: MNHEY and SMNVEV (reference sequence). Trimming stripped 3 bases from V and 7 bases from J, with 16 bases between. The CDR3 sequence is CASSLTWRIRNSPLHF. CDR3 nucleotides: TGTGCCAGCAGTTTGACCTGGAGAATCCGGAATTCACCCCTCCACTTT.

The gene calls are TRBV4-2 and TRBJ1-1; 8 bases agree with TRBD1. The CDR3 totals 17 residues. V trimming: 1 base; J trimming: 4 bases; junction bases outside the gene matches: 11. Germline-derived CDR1 and CDR2 are LGHNA and YNFKEQ. The DNA of the CDR3 is TGTGCCAGCAGCCAAGCAGGGGGCGGAGGGAGTAGCACTGAAGCTTTCTTT. Translated, it gives CASSQAGGGGSSTEAFF.

This chain links TRBV10-3 with TRBJ2-7; a weak D match, TRBD2 (6 bases). This CDR3 has 13 amino acids. The V gene's germline CDR1 is ENHRY and CDR2 SYGVKD. The V end lost 9 bases, the J end lost 2 bases, and 14 bases lay between the germline ends. The DNA for the CDR3 is TGTGCCATGTCCAAGCGGGCAACCTACGAGCAGTACTTC. Its translation is CAMSKRATYEQYF.

The rearrangement links TRBV14 to TRBJ1-6; D gene unclear. The CDR3 covers 14 residues. V was shortened by 4 bases and J by 9 bases, with 13 bases between the two germline ends. Germline V gene sequence: CDR1 SGHDN, CDR2 FVKESK. The CDR3 DNA is TGTGCCAGCAGCCCAAGACTGGGAGGTTCACCCCTCCACTTT. The encoded protein is CASSPRLGGSPLHF.

A few counts support this clonotype. The chain's CDR3 is CASSLVGEGVYEQYF. For the CDR3, the DNA is TGCGCCAGCAGCTTGGTAGGGGAAGGGGTCTACGAGCAGTACTTC. V and J are TRBV5-1 and TRBJ2-7, with D possibly matching TRBD1 (5 bases). The CDR3 loop spans 15 amino acids. V shed 0 bases and J shed 3 bases, with 13 bases lying between them. Germline V gene data show CDR1 as SGHRS and CDR2 as YFSETQ.

There are many counts of this clonotype. The V and J genes are TRBV7-2 and TRBJ2-1; D is ambiguous. In germline, CDR1 is SGHTA, CDR2 FQGNSA. Between the trimmed V and J ends, which lost 0 bases and 4 bases, there was a span of 13 bases. CDR3 size: 16 residues. The CDR3 spells CASSLAGSQFYNEQFF. In DNA, the CDR3 is TGTGCCAGCAGCTTAGCGGGCAGCCAGTTTTACAATGAGCAGTTCTTC.